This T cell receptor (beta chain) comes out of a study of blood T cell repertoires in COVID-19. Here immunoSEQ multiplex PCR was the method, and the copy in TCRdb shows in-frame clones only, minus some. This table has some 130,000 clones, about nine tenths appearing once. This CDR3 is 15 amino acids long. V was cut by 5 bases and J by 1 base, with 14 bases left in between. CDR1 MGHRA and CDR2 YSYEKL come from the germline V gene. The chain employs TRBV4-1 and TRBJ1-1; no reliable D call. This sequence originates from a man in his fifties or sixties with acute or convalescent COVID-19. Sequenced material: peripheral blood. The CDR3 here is CASSKIVSSNTEAFF. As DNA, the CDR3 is TGCGCCAGCAGCAAGATTGTCAGTTCGAACACTGAAGCTTTCTTT.